Each of the 16 T cell receptor beta chains below was sequenced from the same sample in a study of blood T cell repertoires in COVID-19. TCRdb's copy holds only in-frame clones and misses some; the assay was immunoSEQ multiplex PCR. The sample contains 97,000 or so clones, 82% of which appear only once. Sequencing was performed on peripheral blood. These receptors came from an elderly man with acute or convalescent COVID-19.

CDR3 in amino acids: CASSFRGQFSGNTIYF. CDR3 nucleotides: TGTGCCAGCAGTTTCCGTGGACAGTTCTCTGGAAACACCATATATTTT. J is TRBJ1-3 and V is TRBV28, with TRBD1 as a possible D gene (6 bases). V lost 3 bases to trimming and J lost 0 bases, with 12 bases between them. Germline values: CDR1 MDHEN, CDR2 SYDVKM. The length of the CDR3 is 16 residues.

V is TRBV5-8 and J is TRBJ2-1; D is possibly TRBD1 (5 bases). CDR1 and CDR2 from the germline V gene are SGHTS and YDEGEE. V was cut by 2 bases and J by 2 bases, with 14 bases left in between. CDR3 size: 16 residues. As DNA, the CDR3 is TGTGCCAGCAGCTTCTTCGCAGGGATCACCTACAATGAGCAGTTCTTC. Encoded protein: CASSFFAGITYNEQFF.

The CDR3 region is CASKGLEREETQYF. The CDR3 region has the DNA TGCGCCAGCAAGGGTCTGGAGCGGGAAGAGACCCAGTACTTC. J is TRBJ2-5 and V is TRBV10-2, with D tentatively TRBD2 (6 bases). Germline CDR1 and CDR2: WSHSY and SAAADI. Trimming removed 7 bases at V and 3 bases at J, with 15 bases between. The CDR3 is 14 residues long.

A note on this clone: Distinct nucleotide sequences in the sample also encode this CDR3. The chain couples TRBV5-1 to TRBJ2-1; 8 positions match TRBD1. After removal of 5 bases from V and 1 base from J, the junction contained 5 bases not matched to a gene. Germline CDR1 reads SGHRS; CDR2 reads YFSETQ. The CDR3 totals 15 residues. The chain's CDR3 is CASSLGQGSYNEQFF. As DNA, the CDR3 is TGCGCCAGCAGTCTCGGACAGGGTTCCTACAATGAGCAGTTCTTC.

In its sample, this clone was seen once. The rearrangement links TRBV5-6 to TRBJ2-5; 7 bases are shared with TRBD2. Per germline, CDR1 SGHDT and CDR2 YYEEEE. The CDR3 spans 15 residues. Trimming at V came to 5 bases and at J to 4 bases, leaving 11 bases not matched to a gene. The CDR3 sequence: CASSPYGGGGETQYF. In DNA, the CDR3 is TGTGCCAGCAGTCCCTATGGGGGGGGAGGAGAGACCCAGTACTTC.

CDR3 in amino acids: CASSPGLAGKVEEQYF. The CDR3 nucleotides are TGTGCCAGCAGCCCGGGACTAGCGGGAAAAGTGGAAGAGCAGTACTTC. The chain recombines TRBV7-2 with TRBJ2-7; 13 positions agree with TRBD2. The CDR3 has 16 amino acids. Germline CDR1 is SGHTA and CDR2 is FQGNSA. The V segment lost 5 bases and the J segment 7 bases; nucleotides outside the gene matches: 11.

This sequence joins TRBV18 and TRBJ2-2, with 10 bases fitting TRBD2. Germline assignment: CDR1 KGHSH and CDR2 LQKENI. The CDR3 has 15 amino acids. Trimming removed 3 bases from V and 10 bases from J; junction bases left unmatched: 8. The chain's CDR3 is CASSPRATSGSELFF. CDR3 coding DNA: TGTGCCAGCTCACCCCGAGCGACTAGCGGGTCGGAGCTGTTTTTT. Looking up the rest from reference TRBV18 and TRBJ2-2 gives the full variable domain: NAGVMQNPRHLVRRRGQEARLRCSPMKGHSHVYWYRQLPEEGLKFMVYLQKENIIDESGMPKERFSAEFPKEGPSILRIQQVVRGDSAAYFCASSPRATSGSELFFGEGSRLTVL.

The chain has TRBV6-5 and TRBJ1-2; TRBD1 might be the D (6 bases). CDR1 is MNHEY, CDR2 SVGAGI, per germline. The CDR3 has 13 amino acids. Trimming removed 6 bases at V and 2 bases at J, with 10 bases between. The CDR3 sequence: CASSLDSNYGYTF. CDR3 sequence (DNA): TGTGCCAGCAGCCTGGACAGCAACTATGGCTACACCTTC.

The genes are TRBV4-3 and TRBJ2-6, with D possibly being TRBD2 (5 bases). The V gene's germline CDR1 is LGHNA and CDR2 YSLEER. The V end was cut by 4 bases, the J end by 0 bases, with 7 bases between. The CDR3 spans 15 residues. The CDR3 coding sequence is TGCGCCAGCAGCCCCCGGGACTCTGGGGCCAACGTCCTGACTTTC. Translated: CASSPRDSGANVLTF.

With regard to this clone: Other DNA sequences in the same sample also yield this CDR3. The J gene is TRBJ2-7, the V gene TRBV7-2; 13 nucleotides agree with TRBD2. The germline gives CDR1 SGHTA, CDR2 FQGNSA. CDR3 length equals 14 residues. Trimming took 4 bases from V and 6 from J; bases not matched to a gene: 3. Written as DNA, the CDR3 is TGTGCCAGCAGCTCACTAGCGGGAGGGGGCGAGCAGTACTTC. Its translation: CASSSLAGGGEQYF.

The V and J genes are TRBV27 and TRBJ2-3; 10 nucleotides agree with TRBD1. V lost 2 bases to trimming and J lost 5 bases; unmatched junction nucleotides: 10. Germline CDR1 reads MNHEY; CDR2 reads SMNVEV (reference sequence). The length of the CDR3 is 17 residues. CDR3 sequence reads: CASSLTGTGALGDTQYF. CDR3 coding DNA: TGTGCCAGCAGTTTAACCGGGACAGGGGCGTTGGGAGATACGCAGTATTTT.

The chain links TRBV5-5 to TRBJ1-5, with D maybe TRBD1 (5 bases). Deletions cut 7 bases from V and 7 bases from J, with 18 bases between. The CDR3 runs to 14 residues. Germline V gene sequence: CDR1 SGHKS, CDR2 YYEKEE (reference sequence). The CDR3 nucleotides are TGTGCCAGCGGTGCCCGGGGGAGTGGGCAGCCCCAGCATTTT. It yields the protein CASGARGSGQPQHF.

The chain carries TRBV5-5 and TRBJ2-7; D perhaps matches TRBD1 (6 bases). V lost 1 base and J 4 bases, leaving 15 bases between the germline ends. In germline, CDR1 is SGHKS, CDR2 YYEKEE (reference sequence). The CDR3 runs 15 residues. The DNA for the CDR3 is TGTGCCAGCAGCTTGCAGAGACAGGCCCCTTACGAGCAGTACTTC. It codes for CASSLQRQAPYEQYF.

V usage is TRBV5-1 and J usage is TRBJ2-7, with no clear D. Trimming removed 0 bases from V and 2 bases from J, with 6 bases in between. The CDR3 length is 13 residues. Germline CDR1 reads SGHRS; CDR2 reads YFSETQ. The CDR3 is CASSLGGTYEQYF. The DNA for the CDR3 is TGCGCCAGCAGCTTGGGCGGTACCTACGAGCAGTACTTC.

This sequence joins TRBV29-1 and TRBJ1-5; D ambiguous. Germline V lookup: CDR1 SQVTM, CDR2 ANQGSEA. CDR3 length: 14 residues. Trimming took 4 bases from V and 7 from J, leaving 17 bases between them. Written as DNA, the CDR3 is TGCAGCGTTGGAGTTCTCCCCGGGAACCAGCCCCAGCATTTT. It codes for CSVGVLPGNQPQHF.

The chain recombines TRBV4-1 with TRBJ2-5; TRBD1 aligns across 8 bases. Looked up from germline, CDR1 is MGHRA and CDR2 is YSYEKL. CDR3 length: 15 amino acids. The V segment lost 1 base and the J segment 3 bases; nucleotides outside the gene matches: 4. The CDR3 reads CASSQALTGEETQYF. The CDR3 DNA reads as TGCGCCAGCAGCCAAGCCTTGACAGGGGAAGAGACCCAGTACTTC.